Only a few counts were recorded for the clone carrying this T cell receptor beta chain. Its antigen is not identified. Sorting produced populations that all topped 95% purity. This CDR3 comprises 14 residues. The germline V gene has CDR1 MDHEN and CDR2 SYDVKM. Unmatched junction bases numbered 9, after V lost 6 bases and J lost 7 bases. This specimen comes from a study of beta chain features in type 1 diabetes. Whole-study results and caveats: Significant though moderate, a shortening of TCRB CDR3s appeared in all four CD4+ subsets of Type 1 diabetes patients.

Expressed TCRB transcripts were sequenced because the entire RNA isolate underwent reverse transcription. TCRdb's table, derived via immunoSEQ multiplex PCR, lists solely in-frame clones and lacks some. The sample holds around 14,000 clones; roughly 60% are singletons and the top ten take 0.55% to 0.65%. Input material: stem cell memory CD4+ T cells from blood. The receptor's source is a woman between 18 and 29 years old with type 1 diabetes. The gene calls are TRBV28 and TRBJ2-1; 7 bases are a match to TRBD1. In nucleotides, the CDR3 is TGTGCCAGCAGGACGGGGACAGCTAAAAATGAGCAGTTCTTC. As protein: CASRTGTAKNEQFF.